The entry below gives a single TCR beta chain sequence along with its context. The antigen is not known. This CDR3 has 17 residues. V gave up 5 bases and J gave up 2 bases; unmatched junction bases: 13. Per germline, CDR1 LNHNV and CDR2 YYDKDF (reference sequence). The time point here: week 35, safety follow-up. Vaccine doses each comprised 300 ug of mutant IDH1 20-mer peptide, with topical imiquimod. The sample originates from a study of a mutant IDH1 vaccine in newly diagnosed glioma. Study-wide context: V12 took place at week 35, and V13 at week 47.

Method: immunoSEQ multiplex PCR; TCRdb's copy keeps in-frame clones and lacks some. Of around 32,000 clones detected, around 80% appear once; the ten largest clones hold approximately 2.9%. The chain couples TRBV15 to TRBJ2-3, with TRBD2 identical over 7 bases. The source was PBMCs, collected from a glioma patient whose treatment included an IDH1 peptide vaccine. The origin of this receptor is a man aged 35 to 55 with glioma. Some clones in this sample may be carry-over from other donors' samples. The CDR3 is CATSSLSGVRNTDTQYF. In DNA, the CDR3 is TGTGCCACCAGCTCATTGAGCGGGGTAAGAAACACAGATACGCAGTATTTT. The full variable domain, its missing parts supplied by reference TRBV15 and TRBJ2-3, is DAMVIQNPRYQVTQFGKPVTLSCSQTLNHNVMYWYQQKSSQAPKLLFHYYDKDFNNEADTPDNFQSRRPNTSFCFLDIRSPGLGDTAMYLCATSSLSGVRNTDTQYFGPGTRLTVL.